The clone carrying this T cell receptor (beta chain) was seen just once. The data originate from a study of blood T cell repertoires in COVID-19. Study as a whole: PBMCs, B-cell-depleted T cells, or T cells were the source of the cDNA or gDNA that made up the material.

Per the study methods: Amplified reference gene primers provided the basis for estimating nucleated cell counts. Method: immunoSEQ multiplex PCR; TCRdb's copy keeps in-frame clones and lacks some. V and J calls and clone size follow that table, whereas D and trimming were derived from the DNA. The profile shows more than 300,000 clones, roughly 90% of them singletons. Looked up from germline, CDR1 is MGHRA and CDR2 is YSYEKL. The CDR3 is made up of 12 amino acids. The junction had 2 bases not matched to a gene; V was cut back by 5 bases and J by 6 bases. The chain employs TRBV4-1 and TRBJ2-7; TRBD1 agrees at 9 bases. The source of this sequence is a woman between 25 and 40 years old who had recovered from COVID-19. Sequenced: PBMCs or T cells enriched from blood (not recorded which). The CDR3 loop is CASSRDRVEQYF. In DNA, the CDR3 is TGCGCCAGCAGCAGGGACAGGGTCGAGCAGTACTTC.